The clone carrying this TCR beta chain occurred once. Its antigen is as yet unknown. This specimen comes from a study of T-cell reconstitution after alpha-beta-depleted transplantation in children. General study points: Reported findings indicate that, about two months after transplant, alpha-beta T cells came from several hundred expanded clones, which were derived from non-depleted graft cells.

V lost 4 bases and J lost 2; bases outside the gene matches: 8. Germline V CDR1 and CDR2: SGHRS, YFSETQ. CDR3 length: 16 amino acids. Preparing the TCRbeta library involved the use of unique molecular identifiers. TCRdb analysed the PCR reads with MiXCR anew, one entry per CDR3 protein. Among 250,000 to 400,000 distinct CDR3 sequences, roughly 25% were seen once, and the ten largest hold about a tenth. The sequence came from a male patient under 18 who had a stem cell transplant for acute lymphoblastic leukemia, so the T cells may come from the graft donor. This specimen consisted of PBMCs, mostly from graft donor cells, obtained 180 days after TCRalphabeta/CD19-depleted stem cell transplant. The V and J genes are TRBV5-1 and TRBJ1-2; TRBD1 agrees at 10 bases. The CDR3 sequence is CASSLPGTGVNYGYTF. CDR3 sequence (DNA): TGCGCCAGCAGCCTCCCCGGGACAGGGGTGAACTATGGCTACACCTTC.